The 8 T cell receptor beta chains below were found in one sample sequenced in a study of cytomegalovirus exposure and HLA in healthy donors. In the PCR, 60 Vbeta and 13 Jbeta primers were used. Measured with immunoSEQ multiplex PCR; TCRdb has only the in-frame clones, and not every one. The sample has approximately 170,000 clones, over 65% seen once. The specimen was PBMCs. These receptors were taken from a man aged 18-30 years in good health and CMV-seropositive.

The chain combines TRBV6-6 with TRBJ1-6; D is unclear. The V end was cut by 9 bases, the J end by 8 bases, with 11 bases between. The germline CDR1 and CDR2 sequences are MNHNY and SVGAGI (reference sequence). The CDR3 contains 12 residues. CDR3 in DNA: TGTGCCAGTTCGGAGGGAGATTCACCCCTCCACTTT. Protein sequence: CASSEGDSPLHF.

This clone was counted a few times. This chain links TRBV19 with TRBJ1-5; 10 bases agree with TRBD1. V was pared by 3 bases and J by 4 bases, with 6 bases of the junction left unmatched. Germline-derived CDR1 and CDR2 are LNHDA and SQIVND (reference sequence). This CDR3 has 16 residues. CDR3 nucleotide sequence: TGTGCCAGTAGTATGGTGGGACAGGGGAATAATCAGCCCCAGCATTTT. This encodes CASSMVGQGNNQPQHF.

This clone appeared once. The chain carries TRBV2 and TRBJ1-5; 8 bases align to TRBD1. Germline CDR1 and CDR2: SNHLY and FYNNEI. V shed 6 bases, J shed 6 bases, and the junction held 10 bases outside the gene matches. The length of the CDR3 is 15 residues. The DNA of the CDR3 is TGTGCCAGCAGCCCTTCCCAGGGGGCTAGTCAGCCCCAGCATTTT. Translated, it gives CASSPSQGASQPQHF.

About this clone itself: An end of the junction does not agree with germline; a read error may underlie this. This sequence joins TRBV7-7 and TRBJ2-3, with 14 bases fitting TRBD2. The CDR3 covers 15 residues. Germline CDR1 is SSHAT and CDR2 is FNYEAQ (reference sequence). CDR3 loop: CASSLGTSGGDTQYF. The CDR3 nucleotides read TGTGCTAGCAGCTTAGGGACTAGCGGGGGAGATACGCAGTATTTT.

The gene calls are TRBV2 and TRBJ2-5, with unresolved D. Germline V gives CDR1 SNHLY, CDR2 FYNNEI. Trimming shortened V by 2 bases and J by 1 base, and 8 bases separated the two germline ends. The CDR3 is 14 residues long. Written as DNA, the CDR3 is TGTGCCAGCAGTGAAATCTACAGCCAAGAGACCCAGTACTTC. It encodes CASSEIYSQETQYF.

J is TRBJ1-5 and V is TRBV6-6; 7 bases are shared with TRBD1. This CDR3 has 15 amino acids. J gave up 6 bases and V 6 bases, and 11 bases lay outside the gene matches. The germline V gene has CDR1 MNHNY and CDR2 SVGAGI (reference sequence). This CDR3 reads CASSPGTDAFQPQHF. The CDR3, as DNA: TGTGCCAGCAGCCCCGGGACAGACGCCTTTCAGCCCCAGCATTTT.

This sequence joins TRBV18 and TRBJ2-3; D gene ambiguous. Trimming took off 7 bases at V and 6 bases at J, with 14 bases between the two ends. Per the germline V gene, CDR1 is KGHSH and CDR2 is LQKENI. There are 13 residues in the CDR3. The DNA for the CDR3 is TGTGCCAGCTTATTCGACCCACAGGATACGCAGTATTTT. This sequence encodes CASLFDPQDTQYF.

The CDR3 spells CSVETLSGSYEQYV. The CDR3 region has the DNA TGCAGCGTTGAGACTCTTAGCGGGAGCTACGAGCAGTACGTC. The rearrangement links TRBV29-1 to TRBJ2-7; 9 bases agree with TRBD2. V shed 3 bases, J shed 3 bases, and the junction held 6 bases outside the gene matches. Germline V gene lookup returns CDR1 SQVTM and CDR2 ANQGSEA. The CDR3 extends over 14 amino acids.